Listed below are T cell receptor beta chains from one sample, sequenced in a study of cytomegalovirus exposure and HLA in healthy donors. TCRdb's table, derived via immunoSEQ multiplex PCR, lists solely in-frame clones and lacks some. The data show under 200,000 clones, with around 79% seen just once and around 3.1% held by the top ten. The specimen was PBMCs. All receptors come from a middle-aged woman in good health and CMV-seronegative. Each CDR3 is given with its conserved first and last residue. Each record gives: V gene, clone size, CDR3 protein. Part of the rows lack a size; the others show once, few, many or a class for expanded clones.

TRBV7-2 | . | CASSLDRGGNTIYF
TRBV19 | . | CASTHRGGANVLTF
TRBV4-2 | once | CASSQELLSGPETQYF
TRBV27 | once | CASSLGAQYLNTEAFF
TRBV21-1 | . | CASSPGHLYEQYF
TRBV2 | once | CASSGRGGITDTQYF
TRBV29-1 | . | CSVGSTGSYTF
TRBV5-8 | once | CASSLVLGVVNQPQHF
TRBV7-8 | . | CASARFGGTLLGTSNF
TRBV15 | . | CATSDSGSGRRETQYF
TRBV28 | . | CASSADSVLYEQYF
TRBV4-1 | . | CASSQGTVSGANVLTF
TRBV5-1 | few | CASSLELAEVEQYF
TRBV10-1 | . | CASSPWTGKNTEAFF
TRBV27 | . | CASSLIPGFDQPQHF
TRBV5-4 | . | CASSLPGDSYEQYF
TRBV7-2 | . | CASSSNSGGAYFHNEQFF
TRBV19 | . | CASAGTSADTQYF
TRBV6-1 | . | CASSEARSYGYTF
TRBV28 | . | CASTDRQTPYNSPLHF
TRBV5-1 | . | CASSAGRASDRYNEQFF
TRBV27 | . | CASSLSGVSINSPLHF
TRBV5-1 | few | CASSSGTYATNEKLFF
TRBV6-5 | once | CASRRLQGMNTEAFF
TRBV5-4 | . | CASSLGGAQETQYF
TRBV19 | . | CASSRPQGASFQPQHF
TRBV5-6 | . | CASSQRDRGPEAFF
TRBV7-6 | . | CASSLVAGDTEAFF
TRBV21-1 | . | CASSKAKAGGLEDTQYF
TRBV4-1 | . | CASSPGTTGQINYGYTF
TRBV11-2 | . | CASSLGDTRYEQYF
TRBV4-1 | few | CASSLTDRDYGYTF
TRBV18 | . | CASSPPGQGYLNNEQFF
TRBV7-9 | . | CSSSREGSQPQHF
TRBV5-1 | . | CASSRGQAATNEKLFF
TRBV25-1 | . | CASSDPRGQDYGYTF
TRBV5-6 | few | CASSYGQGPFNEQFF
TRBV9 | once | CASSVEGDLGNTIYF
TRBV18 | few | CASSPLGQGTSSNQPQHF
TRBV6-5 | . | CASSYSTWGGLPEQFF
TRBV6-1 | . | CASSRQAVSTPAFF
TRBV9 | . | CASSEGLAGGPRDTQYF
TRBV5-1 | . | CASSRTGNSGNTIYF
TRBV9 | . | CASSVVGGCHSNQPQHF
TRBV4-1 | . | CASSQDSFGGGSYEQYF
TRBV6-5 | . | CASSREGGYTF